A single sample is the source of the 13 T cell receptor beta chains below, sequenced in a study of T cells in Graves' hyperthyroidism and ophthalmopathy. What was amplified from RNA transcripts were TCR beta CDR3 regions. Using the HTBI primer set, a first-round RT-PCR was run on the TCR CDR3. TCRdb reanalysed the multiplex PCR reads using MiXCR and keeps one entry per CDR3 protein. The data show some 400,000 distinct CDR3 sequences, around an eighth seen once. Specimen: blood. The receptors derive from a man younger than 40 with Graves' hyperthyroidism that later progressed to Graves' ophthalmopathy.

The table lists this clonotype with many counts. This sequence joins TRBV12-3 or TRBV12-4 and TRBJ2-2, with D unclear. Trimming cost V 2 bases and J 3 bases, with 4 bases left between them. This CDR3 contains 13 residues. CDR3 sequence reads: CASSLPDTGELFF. The CDR3 bases are TGTGCCAGCAGTTTACCAGACACCGGGGAGCTGTTTTTT.

This clonotype has a handful of counts. A read error may explain this, as a much larger clone is one base away. V gene TRBV20-1 combines with J gene TRBJ2-3, with 8 bases matching TRBD2. Germline-derived CDR1 and CDR2 are DFQATT and SNEGSKA (reference sequence). This CDR3 is built from 13 residues. V shed 5 bases, J shed 6 bases, and the junction held 7 bases outside the gene matches. CDR3: CSAGSGGTDTQYF. The CDR3 DNA follows: TGCAGTGCTGGAAGCGGGGGAACCGATACGCAGTATTTT.

Only a few counts were recorded for this clonotype. V is TRBV5-1 and J is TRBJ1-5; unclear D gene. V shed 0 bases and J shed 4 bases, with 17 bases lying between them. CDR1 and CDR2 (germline): SGHRS, YFSETQ. The CDR3 consists of 17 residues. CDR3 in DNA: TGCGCCAGCAGCTTGGTTCAGGCCACCATGGGAAATCAGCCCCAGCATTTT. It yields the protein CASSLVQATMGNQPQHF.

Ten or more counts support this clonotype. The chain combines TRBV11-1 with TRBJ2-7, with 11 bases matching TRBD2. V lost 3 bases and J lost 4; bases outside the gene matches: 2. The length of the CDR3 is 14 residues. CDR1 SGHAT and CDR2 FQDESV come from the germline V gene (reference sequence). Written as DNA, the CDR3 is TGTGCCAGCAGCTTTGGGACTAGCGGTTACGAGCAGTACTTC. This translates into CASSFGTSGYEQYF.

This chain links TRBV2 with TRBJ2-1; 12 nucleotides line up with TRBD2. The germline V gene has CDR1 SNHLY and CDR2 FYNNEI. The CDR3 has 14 residues. The trim removed 10 bases at V and 8 bases at J, leaving 9 bases unmatched. CDR3 sequence: CATLLAGGGYEQFF. Written as DNA, the CDR3 is TGTGCCACTCTACTAGCGGGAGGAGGATATGAGCAGTTCTTC.

The chain carries TRBV5-6 and TRBJ1-2; TRBD1 might be the D (6 bases). Germline V gene sequence: CDR1 SGHDT, CDR2 YYEEEE. The CDR3 length is 12 residues. Trimming left V 4 bases short and J 8 bases short, with 12 bases between. CDR3 in DNA: TGTGCCAGCAGCCCTAGCAGGGGCGGCTACACCTTC. It is translated as CASSPSRGGYTF.

This clonotype appeared many times. CDR3 in amino acids: CAIRAGGHQPQHF. The CDR3 DNA reads TGTGCCATCAGGGCGGGTGGGCATCAGCCCCAGCATTTT. The gene calls are TRBV10-3 and TRBJ1-5; D is undetermined. Germline lookup yields CDR1 ENHRY and CDR2 SYGVKD. The V gene lost 6 bases and the J gene lost 5 bases, with 11 bases spanning the gap. The CDR3 length is 13 residues.

This clonotype was counted ten times or more. The chain joins TRBV2 to TRBJ2-1; 9 bases are shared with TRBD2. The V and J ends lost 6 bases and 12 bases, in that order; junction bases with no gene match: 3. The CDR3 contains 11 residues. The germline CDR1 and CDR2 sequences are SNHLY and FYNNEI. Here the CDR3 DNA reads TGTGCCAGCAGCAAACTAGCGGGGCAGTTCTTC. Its protein is CASSKLAGQFF.

This clonotype was detected ten times or more. The chain joins TRBV5-5 to TRBJ1-1, with TRBD1 as a possible D gene (5 bases). The CDR3 loop spans 13 amino acids. Germline V gene sequence: CDR1 SGHKS, CDR2 YYEKEE (reference sequence). Trimming took off 0 bases at V and 10 bases at J, with 13 bases between the two ends. DNA for the CDR3: TGTGCCAGCAGCTTGGAAGGGGTTGTTCGAGCTTTCTTT. Its protein is CASSLEGVVRAFF.

With regard to this clonotype: Just one base apart from a much larger clone, this may be a read error. The rearrangement uses TRBV5-1 and TRBJ2-6, with TRBD2 as a possible D gene (7 bases). V shed 0 bases and J shed 2 bases, with 9 bases lying between them. Germline V gene sequence: CDR1 SGHRS, CDR2 YFSETQ. The CDR3 covers 16 residues. The CDR3 sequence is CASSLAGGPGANVLTF. The CDR3 DNA sequence: TGCGCCAGCAGCTTGGCCGGGGGGCCTGGGGCCAACGTCCTGACTTTC.

This clonotype occurred a few times. The chain uses TRBV2 and TRBJ1-5; 9 nucleotides align to TRBD1. The CDR3 is 15 residues long. CDR1 is SNHLY, CDR2 FYNNEI, per germline. Losses at the gene ends were 8 bases for V and 3 bases for J; bases not matched to a gene: 8. The CDR3 loop is CASEGGQGTNQPQHF. CDR3 DNA: TGTGCCAGCGAGGGGGGACAGGGTACCAATCAGCCCCAGCATTTT.

The chain uses TRBV11-3 and TRBJ2-4; 9 bases align to TRBD2. Germline CDR1 reads SGHNT; CDR2 reads YENEEA. The CDR3 runs 17 residues. The junction had 6 bases not matched to a gene; V was cut back by 0 bases and J by 3 bases. CDR3 sequence: CASSLESGGHGKNIQYF. The CDR3 bases are TGTGCCAGCAGCTTAGAAAGCGGGGGGCACGGCAAAAACATTCAGTACTTC. Full variable domain (outside the CDR3, taken from reference TRBV11-3 and TRBJ2-4): EAGVVQSPRYKIIEKKQPVAFWCNPISGHNTLYWYLQNLGQGPELLIRYENEEAVDDSQLPKDRFSAERLKGVDSTLKIQPAELGDSAVYLCASSLESGGHGKNIQYFGAGTRLSVL.

This clonotype was detected a few times. The chain recombines TRBV10-3 with TRBJ1-2; 7 nucleotides agree with TRBD1. In germline, CDR1 is ENHRY, CDR2 SYGVKD. This CDR3 region has 14 residues. Germline trimming cut 7 bases from V and 3 bases from J; bases unmatched to any gene: 8. The CDR3 sequence is CAIKVSQGDYGYTF. For the CDR3, the DNA is TGTGCCATCAAGGTTTCCCAGGGGGACTATGGCTACACCTTC.